Listed below are T cell receptor beta chains from one sample, sequenced in a study of T cell responses to AZD1222 COVID-19 vaccine. Data came from immunoSEQ multiplex PCR; TCRdb stores just in-frame clones and leaves some out. Seen here are 75,000 to 90,000 clones, 86% observed once, and the top ten hold 8.5% to 10%. The sequencing here drew on peripheral blood, taken on day 0 of AZD1222 vaccination. The receptors originated from an adult in good health. CDR3s include the opening cysteine and the closing phenylalanine or tryptophan.

>TRBJ1-4|TRBV6-5
CASSSGPEKLFF
>TRBJ2-3|TRBV12-5
CASGPGLGRSTDTQYF
>TRBJ2-7|TRBV2
CASSEGGSSYEQYF
>TRBJ1-5|TRBV12-3/TRBV12-4
CASSRQGDQPQHF
>TRBJ1-5|TRBV6-5
CASSYRGQGQPQHF
>TRBJ2-7|TRBV2
CASIPGLTLSYEQYF
>TRBJ1-2|TRBV4-2
CASSQGDGGGYTF
>TRBJ2-5|TRBV29-1
CSVGQIQETQYF
>TRBJ1-1|TRBV29-1
CSVERAPGTGAFF
>TRBJ1-4|TRBV7-3
CASSRQANEKLFF
>TRBJ1-4|TRBV14
CASSKGTGAEGEKLFF
>TRBJ1-3|TRBV18
CASSPPQQRRAGNTIYF
>TRBJ1-1|TRBV19
CASSPPGQGYTEAFF
>TRBJ1-4|TRBV28
CASRGTYEKLFF